Presented here are 10 T cell receptor beta chains from one specimen sequenced in a study of cytomegalovirus exposure and HLA in healthy donors. This PCR relied on a set of 60 Vbeta primers and 13 Jbeta primers. The assay was immunoSEQ multiplex PCR, and TCRdb's table has in-frame clones only and misses some. The sample shows about 130,000 clones, just under 80% of them seen only once. Sample: PBMCs. Receptor source: a man aged 25 to 40 in good health and CMV-seronegative.

The chain uses TRBV19 and TRBJ1-3; D is uncertain. The V end lost 5 bases, the J end lost 4 bases, and 6 bases lay between the germline ends. Germline CDR1 reads LNHDA; CDR2 reads SQIVND (reference sequence). The CDR3 contains 12 residues. CDR3 region: CASSWPGNTIYF. CDR3 coding DNA: TGTGCCAGTAGTTGGCCGGGAAACACCATATATTTT.

The V gene is TRBV7-9, the J gene TRBJ2-7; 7 bases fit TRBD2. CDR3 length: 14 residues. Trimming at V came to 4 bases and at J to 5 bases, leaving 8 bases not matched to a gene. The germline V gene has CDR1 SEHNR and CDR2 FQNEAQ (reference sequence). Written as DNA, the CDR3 is TGTGCCAGCAGCTCAATTCGCGGGAGTAACGAGCAGTACTTC. The encoded protein is CASSSIRGSNEQYF.

About this clone itself: Other DNA variants within this sample encode the same CDR3. The chain carries TRBV5-1 and TRBJ2-3, with D maybe TRBD2 (5 bases). The V gene's germline CDR1 is SGHRS and CDR2 YFSETQ. V was clipped by 4 bases and J by 0 bases, with 9 bases between them. The CDR3 spans 14 residues. The CDR3 sequence is CASSPRTSTDTQYF. The DNA for the CDR3 is TGCGCCAGCAGCCCTAGGACTAGCACAGATACGCAGTATTTT.

This chain connects TRBV7-9 to TRBJ1-2, with TRBD1 as a possible D gene (6 bases). CDR1 and CDR2 (germline): SEHNR, FQNEAQ (reference sequence). This CDR3 is built from 15 residues. V shed 1 base and J shed 8 bases, with 17 bases lying between them. CDR3 DNA sequence: TGTGCCAGCAGCTTAGTCGGCAGGGGCATGGTCGGCTACACCTTC. This encodes CASSLVGRGMVGYTF.

The chain employs TRBV5-1 and TRBJ2-7; 11 bases line up with TRBD2. The V segment lost 3 bases and the J segment 0 bases; nucleotides outside the gene matches: 8. This CDR3 is 17 amino acids long. Germline V lookup: CDR1 SGHRS, CDR2 YFSETQ. Written as DNA, the CDR3 is TGCGCCAGCAGCTACCTTTATAGCGGGAGGGGCTCCTACGAGCAGTACTTC. Its translation: CASSYLYSGRGSYEQYF.

This clone was recorded once. V and J are TRBV28 and TRBJ2-5; 8 bases agree with TRBD2. The J call is doubtful: the DNA matches TRBJ2-7 better. CDR1 and CDR2 (germline): MDHEN, SYDVKM. The CDR3 has 15 residues. This CDR3 is CASSLSGGLSYEQYF. CDR3 sequence (DNA): TGTGCCAGCAGTTTAAGCGGGGGACTCAGCTACGAGCAGTACTTC.

This chain connects TRBV5-4 to TRBJ2-5; possible D gene TRBD1, 5 bases. The J call may be incorrect, as the DNA end agrees better with TRBJ2-7. The CDR3 covers 15 residues. Germline values: CDR1 SGHNT, CDR2 YYREEE (reference sequence). CDR3 nucleotides: TGTGCCAGCAGCTTAAGAAGGGGTAGCTCCTACGAGCAGTACTTC. Its protein is CASSLRRGSSYEQYF.

The genes are TRBV5-1 and TRBJ1-5; possible D gene TRBD1, 5 bases. In germline, CDR1 is SGHRS, CDR2 YFSETQ. The ends were cut back, 0 bases at V and 1 base at J, with 5 bases in the middle. The CDR3 contains 14 residues. The CDR3 loop reads CASSLDRSNQPQHF. In DNA, the CDR3 is TGCGCCAGCAGCTTGGACAGGAGCAATCAGCCCCAGCATTTT.

The chain has TRBV18 and TRBJ2-1; D possibly corresponds to TRBD2 (6 bases). Between the trimmed V and J ends, which lost 6 bases and 4 bases, there was a span of 16 bases. The CDR3 has 15 amino acids. Germline-derived CDR1 and CDR2 are KGHSH and LQKENI. The chain's CDR3 is CASSPAGFGYNEQFF. The CDR3, as DNA: TGTGCCAGCTCGCCCGCGGGATTCGGATACAATGAGCAGTTCTTC.

The chain has TRBV28 and TRBJ1-5, with 8 nucleotides matching TRBD1. The CDR3 contains 15 residues. Per germline, CDR1 MDHEN and CDR2 SYDVKM. J gave up 6 bases and V 5 bases, and 9 bases lay outside the gene matches. For the CDR3, the DNA is TGTGCCAGCAGTCCACGGACAGGGACGGCTCAGCCCCAGCATTTT. Its protein is CASSPRTGTAQPQHF.